The 24 T cell receptor beta chains below all came from one sample that was sequenced in a study of blood T cells in healthy people across ages. Primers used in a second PCR of roughly 6 to 11 cycles were a sample-barcoded 5' primer and a J-beta primer mix. TCRdb re-called the 5' RACE reads through MiXCR, storing one row per CDR3 protein. The sample has roughly 2 million distinct CDR3 sequences; roughly 49% are singletons. The material sequenced was blood. The receptors shown here come from a woman in her forties in good health.

This clonotype was recorded a few times. This sequence joins TRBV4-2 and TRBJ2-5, with D unresolved. Trimming took off 7 bases at V and 0 bases at J, with 21 bases between the two ends. CDR3 size: 17 residues. The germline gives CDR1 LGHNA, CDR2 YNFKEQ. CDR3 nucleotide sequence: TGTGCCAGCACAAAAGGGCAAGCCGGGTTCAACCAAGAGACCCAGTACTTC. Its translation: CASTKGQAGFNQETQYF.

In this sample, this clonotype turned up a few times. The genes are TRBV28 and TRBJ2-7, with D perhaps TRBD1 (5 bases). This CDR3 contains 15 residues. CDR1 MDHEN and CDR2 SYDVKM come from the germline V gene. Trimming stripped 2 bases from V and 2 bases from J, with 13 bases between. CDR3 amino acids: CASSLRTGPTYEQYF. CDR3 nucleotides: TGTGCCAGCAGTTTACGAACAGGACCTACCTACGAGCAGTACTTC.

The chain links TRBV7-2 to TRBJ2-1; TRBD2 is a possible D gene (5 bases). The V gene's germline CDR1 is SGHTA and CDR2 FQGNSA. This CDR3 is built from 14 residues. V lost 5 bases and J 9 bases, leaving 17 bases between the germline ends. The CDR3 DNA sequence: TGTGCCAGCAGCCCGGCGGGTAGGAGCGGTGAGCAGTTCTTC. Translation gives CASSPAGRSGEQFF.

Written as DNA, the CDR3 is TGTGCCAGCAGCTTGGGCGGCGGGGGGCCTGCAGATACGCAGTATTTT. Encoded protein: CASSLGGGGPADTQYF. V and J are TRBV5-4 and TRBJ2-3, with 8 positions matching TRBD2. J gave up 4 bases and V 0 bases, and 7 bases lay outside the gene matches. Looked up from germline, CDR1 is SGHNT and CDR2 is YYREEE (reference sequence). This CDR3 has 16 amino acids.

This clonotype was seen only a few times. This sequence joins TRBV7-2 and TRBJ2-1; maybe TRBD2 (5 bases). CDR3 length equals 15 residues. The V gene lost 3 bases and the J gene lost 7 bases, with 16 bases spanning the gap. Germline assignment: CDR1 SGHTA and CDR2 FQGNSA. The CDR3 loop reads CASSFPERVGNEQFF. For the CDR3, the DNA is TGTGCCAGCAGCTTCCCCGAGAGGGTGGGGAATGAGCAGTTCTTC. The full variable domain, rest sourced from reference TRBV7-2 and TRBJ2-1, is GAGVSQSPSNKVTEKGKDVELRCDPISGHTALYWYRQSLGQGLEFLIYFQGNSAPDKSGLPSDRFSAERTGGSVSTLTIQRTQQEDSAVYLCASSFPERVGNEQFFGPGTRLTVL.

This chain links TRBV13 with TRBJ1-4, with D perhaps matching TRBD1 (5 bases). Germline CDR1 and CDR2: PRHDT and FYEKMQ (reference sequence). Trimming removed 5 bases at V and 10 bases at J, with 8 bases between. The CDR3 totals 11 residues. The CDR3 here is CASSHQGKLFF. The CDR3 DNA is TGTGCCAGCAGCCACCAGGGAAAACTGTTTTTT.

CDR3 amino acids: CASSVGTPGPQETQYF. In nucleotides, the CDR3 is TGTGCCAGCAGCGTCGGGACACCCGGACCCCAAGAGACCCAGTACTTC. This sequence joins TRBV3-1 and TRBJ2-5; a weak D match, TRBD1 (6 bases). The V end was cut by 5 bases, the J end by 1 base, with 17 bases between. CDR3 size: 16 residues. Germline V gene lookup returns CDR1 LGHDT and CDR2 YNNKEL (reference sequence).

The gene calls are TRBV6-5 and TRBJ2-1, with D unresolved. The ends were cut back, 6 bases at V and 5 bases at J, with 11 bases in the middle. This CDR3 spans 13 amino acids. Germline V gives CDR1 MNHEY, CDR2 SVGAGI. The CDR3 coding sequence is TGTGCCAGCAGCATCCTAGAGAACAATGAGCAGTTCTTC. Translated, it gives CASSILENNEQFF.

In its sample, this clonotype was seen a few times. The chain carries TRBV20-1 and TRBJ2-3; D not resolved. The V end was cut by 4 bases, the J end by 0 bases, with 11 bases between. The CDR3 loop spans 14 amino acids. Germline assignment: CDR1 DFQATT and CDR2 SNEGSKA (reference sequence). The CDR3 spells CSAISVPSTDTQYF. In DNA form, the CDR3 reads TGCAGTGCTATCTCAGTCCCCAGCACAGATACGCAGTATTTT.

A note on this clonotype: This likely comes from a read error, as the CDR3 has no conserved phenylalanine or tryptophan at its end. The rearrangement uses TRBV6-6 and TRBJ2-1; the D gene could be TRBD1 or TRBD2 (5 bases each). The CDR3 is 12 residues long. Germline-derived CDR1 and CDR2 are MNHNY and SVGAGI (reference sequence). V lost 6 bases, J lost 9 bases, and 12 bases lay in between. CDR3 loop: CASSPTRGEQFS. CDR3 nucleotides: TGTGCCAGCAGCCCAACTAGGGGTGAGCAGTTCTCC.

The chain is built from TRBV28 and TRBJ2-4; TRBD2 agrees at 7 bases. This CDR3 comprises 15 residues. V was clipped by 6 bases and J by 0 bases; unmatched bases: 5. Germline V gene data show CDR1 as MDHEN and CDR2 as SYDVKM. The DNA for the CDR3 is TGTGCCAGCAGGGGACCGGGGGGAGCCAAAAACATTCAGTACTTC. Its translation is CASRGPGGAKNIQYF.

This clonotype was detected many times. The rearrangement links TRBV9 to TRBJ2-3; D unresolved. Trimming cost V 3 bases and J 1 base, with 9 bases left between them. The CDR3 sequence is 14 residues long. Germline V gene data show CDR1 as SGDLS and CDR2 as YYNGEE. CDR3 protein: CASSDAGGTDTQYF. The DNA for the CDR3 is TGTGCCAGCAGCGACGCAGGAGGCACAGATACGCAGTATTTT.

This sequence joins TRBV13 and TRBJ2-3, with D possibly being TRBD1 or TRBD2 (5 bases each). The V end lost 5 bases, the J end lost 2 bases, and 14 bases lay between the germline ends. CDR3 length equals 15 residues. CDR1 and CDR2 from the germline V gene are PRHDT and FYEKMQ (reference sequence). CDR3: CASSAGSGPTDTQYF. CDR3 bases: TGTGCCAGCAGCGCTGGATCGGGGCCCACAGATACGCAGTATTTT.

This clonotype came up a few times. The chain uses TRBV7-8 and TRBJ1-1; D perhaps matches TRBD1 (6 bases). This CDR3 region has 16 residues. CDR1 is SGHVS, CDR2 FQNEAQ, per germline. The germline V and J ends were trimmed by 6 bases and 5 bases, with 22 bases remaining between them. In DNA, the CDR3 is TGTGCCAGCAGGGTCGTGGGGGGCGAAATGAGGACTGAAGCTTTCTTT. Encoded protein: CASRVVGGEMRTEAFF. Looking up the rest from reference TRBV7-8 and TRBJ1-1 gives the full variable domain: GAGVSQSPRYKVAKRGQDVALRCDPISGHVSLFWYQQALGQGPEFLTYFQNEAQLDKSGLPSDRFFAERPEGSVSTLKIQRTQQEDSAVYLCASRVVGGEMRTEAFFGQGTRLTVV.

The rearrangement joins TRBV29-1 to TRBJ2-7, with a tentative D call TRBD2 (5 bases). The V and J ends lost 4 bases and 7 bases respectively, with 23 bases between them. Germline CDR1 and CDR2: SQVTM and ANQGSEA. The CDR3 totals 15 residues. The CDR3 DNA reads TGCAGCGTTGGACGAGGGCCGACCACCTACAATGAGCAGTACTTC. This sequence encodes CSVGRGPTTYNEQYF.

This clonotype was counted only a few times. The CDR3 nucleotides read TGTGCCAGCAGCCTACAACAGGTTGGCACAGATACGCAGTATTTT. It is translated as CASSLQQVGTDTQYF. The gene calls are TRBV7-2 and TRBJ2-3; a possible D gene is TRBD1 (5 bases). The CDR3 totals 15 residues. CDR1 is SGHTA and CDR2 is FQGNSA in the germline V gene. V dropped 5 bases and J dropped 1 base, with 13 bases sitting between them.

The chain has TRBV5-1 and TRBJ2-5; D gene ambiguous. The J call could be wrong; TRBJ2-7 is a better fit for the DNA end. The CDR3 totals 15 residues. The germline gives CDR1 SGHRS, CDR2 YFSETQ. CDR3 in amino acids: CASSLGGTYSYEQYF. The CDR3 DNA follows: TGCGCCAGCAGCTTGGGTGGAACTTATTCCTACGAGCAGTACTTC.

The genes are TRBV18 and TRBJ2-1; D call uncertain. Between the trimmed V and J ends, which lost 0 bases and 3 bases, there was a span of 6 bases. The CDR3 is 14 residues long. CDR1 KGHSH and CDR2 LQKENI come from the germline V gene. CDR3 in amino acids: CASSPPVLYNEQFF. CDR3 nucleotides: TGTGCCAGCTCACCACCGGTCCTCTACAATGAGCAGTTCTTC.

This clonotype was recorded once. The chain employs TRBV24-1 and TRBJ1-1; D call uncertain. V lost 1 base and J 1 base, leaving 3 bases between the germline ends. This CDR3 is 13 amino acids long. Germline V CDR1 and CDR2: KGHDR, SFDVKD. CDR3 residues: CATSDLSNTEAFF. The CDR3 region has the DNA TGTGCCACCAGTGATTTATCGAACACTGAAGCTTTCTTT.

The rearrangement joins TRBV11-2 to TRBJ2-6; D uncertain. The CDR3 length is 17 residues. The V end was cut by 3 bases, the J end by 0 bases, with 12 bases between. Germline lookup yields CDR1 SGHAT and CDR2 FQNNGV. CDR3 sequence reads: CASSLIGRTSGANVLTF. CDR3 DNA sequence: TGTGCCAGCAGCTTGATAGGCAGAACCTCTGGGGCCAACGTCCTGACTTTC.

The V call is TRBV5-1, the J call TRBJ2-1; D call uncertain. The CDR3 spans 12 residues. Germline V gene lookup returns CDR1 SGHRS and CDR2 YFSETQ. Trimming took off 2 bases at V and 5 bases at J, with 5 bases between the two ends. CDR3 protein: CASSFKNNEQFF. CDR3 coding DNA: TGCGCCAGCAGCTTTAAAAACAATGAGCAGTTCTTC.

The chain is built from TRBV6-6 and TRBJ2-7, with 8 bases matching TRBD1. Losses at the gene ends were 7 bases for V and 0 bases for J; bases not matched to a gene: 14. CDR3 length: 17 amino acids. Germline V CDR1 and CDR2: MNHNY, SVGAGI (reference sequence). The CDR3 is CASTRAQGVQSSYEQYF. CDR3 DNA: TGTGCCAGCACGAGGGCACAGGGGGTTCAAAGCTCCTACGAGCAGTACTTC.

This clonotype has at least ten counts. The chain employs TRBV27 and TRBJ2-6; 7 positions agree with TRBD2. J lost 2 bases, V lost 6 bases, and 4 bases had no gene match. From germline, CDR1 is MNHEY and CDR2 SMNVEV (reference sequence). This CDR3 comprises 15 residues. The CDR3 sequence is CASSSSGAGANVLTF. CDR3 bases: TGTGCCAGCAGCTCGAGCGGGGCTGGGGCCAACGTCCTGACTTTC.

This clonotype was seen only once. The chain recombines TRBV6-5 with TRBJ1-1, with TRBD1 matching 7 bases. Germline CDR1 and CDR2: MNHEY and SVGAGI. This CDR3 contains 13 residues. With V trimmed by 5 bases and J by 5 bases, 5 bases remained unmatched. CDR3 in amino acids: CASSIGGATEAFF. In DNA, the CDR3 is TGTGCCAGCAGTATAGGGGGCGCGACTGAAGCTTTCTTT.